This T cell receptor beta chain appears in the sequencing data of a study of CD8 T cells in Susac syndrome. RNA totalling about 0.5 to 1 ug underwent reverse transcription with random hexamers. The method of amplification for TCR beta CDR3 was immunoSEQ multiplex PCR, covering 54 Vbeta and 13 Jbeta. One entry per CDR3 protein, called by TCRdb with MiXCR from the immunoSEQ multiplex PCR reads. The sample yields under 250,000 distinct CDR3 sequences, 93% seen once. From germline, CDR1 is SEHNR and CDR2 FQNEAQ (reference sequence). V shed 1 base and J shed 3 bases, with 13 bases lying between them. The CDR3 is made up of 15 amino acids. This clonotype occurred once.

This clonotype was sampled from a human donor with multiple sclerosis. The chain couples TRBV7-9 to TRBJ2-7; D gene unclear. The specimen sequenced was CD4+ T cells from PBMCs. The CDR3 DNA reads TGTGCCAGCAGCTTAGGCGGAACCAAAGGCTACGAGCAGTACTTC. Translated: CASSLGGTKGYEQYF.